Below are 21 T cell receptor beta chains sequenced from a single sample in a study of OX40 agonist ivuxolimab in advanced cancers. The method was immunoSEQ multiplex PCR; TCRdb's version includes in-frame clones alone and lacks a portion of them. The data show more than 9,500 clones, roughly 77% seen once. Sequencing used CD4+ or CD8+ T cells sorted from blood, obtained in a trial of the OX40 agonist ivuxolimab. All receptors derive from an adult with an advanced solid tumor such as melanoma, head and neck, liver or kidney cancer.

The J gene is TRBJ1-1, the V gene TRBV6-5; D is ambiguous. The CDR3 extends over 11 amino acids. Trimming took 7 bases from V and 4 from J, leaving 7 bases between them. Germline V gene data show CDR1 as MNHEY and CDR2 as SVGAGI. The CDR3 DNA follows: TGTGCCAGCATGGGTCTCACTGAAGCTTTCTTT. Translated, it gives CASMGLTEAFF.

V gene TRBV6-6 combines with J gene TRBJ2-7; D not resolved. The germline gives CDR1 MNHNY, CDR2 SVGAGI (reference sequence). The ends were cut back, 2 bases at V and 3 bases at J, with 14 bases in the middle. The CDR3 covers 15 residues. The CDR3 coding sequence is TGTGCCAGCAGTTACCTCGGGCAAATGGGCTACGAGCAGTACTTC. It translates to CASSYLGQMGYEQYF.

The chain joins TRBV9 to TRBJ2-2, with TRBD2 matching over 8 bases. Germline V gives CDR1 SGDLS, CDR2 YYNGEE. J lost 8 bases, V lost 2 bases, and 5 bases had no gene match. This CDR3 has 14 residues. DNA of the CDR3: TGTGCCAGCAGCGTTACGGGAGGGGCAGGGGAGCTGTTTTTT. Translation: CASSVTGGAGELFF.

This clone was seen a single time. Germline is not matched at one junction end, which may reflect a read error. The CDR3 is CASSLSGLREQFF. The CDR3 nucleotides are TGTGCTAGCAGCTTATCGGGGCTACGGGAGCAGTTCTTC. This chain connects TRBV7-7 to TRBJ2-1; D assignment may be TRBD1 or TRBD2 (5 bases each). The CDR3 consists of 13 residues. The germline CDR1 and CDR2 sequences are SSHAT and FNYEAQ (reference sequence).

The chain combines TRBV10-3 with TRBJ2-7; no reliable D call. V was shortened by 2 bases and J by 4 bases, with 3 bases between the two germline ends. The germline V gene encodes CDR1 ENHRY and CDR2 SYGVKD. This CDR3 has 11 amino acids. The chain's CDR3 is CAISEVYEQYF. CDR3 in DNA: TGTGCCATCAGTGAGGTATACGAGCAGTACTTC.

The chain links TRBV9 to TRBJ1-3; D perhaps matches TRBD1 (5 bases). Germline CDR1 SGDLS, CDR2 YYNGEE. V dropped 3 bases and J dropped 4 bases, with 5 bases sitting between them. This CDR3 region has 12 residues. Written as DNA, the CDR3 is TGTGCCAGCAGCGGACAGGGAAACACCATATATTTT. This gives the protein CASSGQGNTIYF. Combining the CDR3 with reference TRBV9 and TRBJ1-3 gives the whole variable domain DSGVTQTPKHLITATGQRVTLRCSPRSGDLSVYWYQQSLDQGLQFLIQYYNGEERAKGNILERFSAQQFPDLHSELNLSSLELGDSALYFCASSGQGNTIYFGEGSWLTVV.

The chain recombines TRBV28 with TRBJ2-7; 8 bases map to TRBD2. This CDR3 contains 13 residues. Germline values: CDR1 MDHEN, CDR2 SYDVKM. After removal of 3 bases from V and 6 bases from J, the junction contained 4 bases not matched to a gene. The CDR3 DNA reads TGTGCCAGCAGTTTGAGCGGGAGACTCGAGCAGTACTTC. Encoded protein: CASSLSGRLEQYF.

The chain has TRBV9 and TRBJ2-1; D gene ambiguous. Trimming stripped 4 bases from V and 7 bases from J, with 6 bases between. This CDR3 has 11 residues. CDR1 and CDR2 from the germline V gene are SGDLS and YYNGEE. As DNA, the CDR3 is TGTGCCAGCAGCTCCCTGAATGAGCAGTTCTTC. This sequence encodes CASSSLNEQFF.

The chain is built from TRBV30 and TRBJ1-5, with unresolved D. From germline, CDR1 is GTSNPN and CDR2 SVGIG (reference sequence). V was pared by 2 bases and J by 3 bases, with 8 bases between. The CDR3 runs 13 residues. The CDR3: CAWSRRNNQPQHF. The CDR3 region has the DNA TGTGCCTGGAGTCGCAGGAACAATCAGCCCCAGCATTTT.

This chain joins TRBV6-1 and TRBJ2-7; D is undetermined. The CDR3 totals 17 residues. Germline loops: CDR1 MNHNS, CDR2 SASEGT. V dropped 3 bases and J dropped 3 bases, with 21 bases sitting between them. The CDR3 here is CASSELPTQLRGYEQYF. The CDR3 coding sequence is TGTGCCAGCAGTGAGTTGCCAACCCAACTTCGAGGCTACGAGCAGTACTTC.

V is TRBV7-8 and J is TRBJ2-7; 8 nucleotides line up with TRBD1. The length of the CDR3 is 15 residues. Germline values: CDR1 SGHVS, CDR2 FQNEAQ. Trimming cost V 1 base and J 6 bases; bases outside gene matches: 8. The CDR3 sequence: CASSLELQGVLEQYF. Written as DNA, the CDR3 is TGTGCCAGCAGCTTAGAGCTACAGGGGGTTCTCGAGCAGTACTTC. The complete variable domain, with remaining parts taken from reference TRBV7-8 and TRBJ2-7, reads GAGVSQSPRYKVAKRGQDVALRCDPISGHVSLFWYQQALGQGPEFLTYFQNEAQLDKSGLPSDRFFAERPEGSVSTLKIQRTQQEDSAVYLCASSLELQGVLEQYFGPGTRLTVT.

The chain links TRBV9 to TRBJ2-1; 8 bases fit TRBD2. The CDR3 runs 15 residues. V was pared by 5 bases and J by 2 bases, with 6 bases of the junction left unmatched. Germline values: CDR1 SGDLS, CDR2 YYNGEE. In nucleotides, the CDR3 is TGTGCCAGCAGTCTCAGCGGGGGAACCTACAATGAGCAGTTCTTC. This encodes CASSLSGGTYNEQFF.

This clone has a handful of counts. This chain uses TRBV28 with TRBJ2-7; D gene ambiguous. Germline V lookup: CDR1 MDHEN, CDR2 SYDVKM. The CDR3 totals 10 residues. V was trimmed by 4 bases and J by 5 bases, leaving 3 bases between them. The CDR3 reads CASSSDEQYF. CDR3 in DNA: TGTGCCAGCAGTTCGGACGAGCAGTACTTC.

Here the CDR3 reads CASSSSRGLAPSRAYNEQFF. For the CDR3, the DNA is TGTGCCAGCAGCTCCTCAAGGGGACTAGCGCCTTCAAGGGCCTACAATGAGCAGTTCTTC. This chain connects TRBV7-8 to TRBJ2-1; TRBD2 agrees at 10 bases. Germline CDR1 reads SGHVS; CDR2 reads FQNEAQ. Trimming removed 4 bases from V and 2 bases from J; junction bases left unmatched: 17. The CDR3 totals 20 residues.

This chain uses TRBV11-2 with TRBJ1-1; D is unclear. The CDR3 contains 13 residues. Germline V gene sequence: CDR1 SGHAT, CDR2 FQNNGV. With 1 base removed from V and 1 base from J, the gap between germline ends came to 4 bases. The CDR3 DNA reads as TGTGCCAGCAGCTTAGGTCGGAACACTGAAGCTTTCTTT. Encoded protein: CASSLGRNTEAFF.

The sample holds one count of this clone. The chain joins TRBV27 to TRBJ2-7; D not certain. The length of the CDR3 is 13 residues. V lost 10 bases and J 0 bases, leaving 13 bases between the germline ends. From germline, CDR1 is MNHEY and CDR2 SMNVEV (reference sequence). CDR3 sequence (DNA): TGTGCCAATACTGACGGTGGCTCCTACGAGCAGTACTTC. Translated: CANTDGGSYEQYF.

The CDR3 bases are TGCGCCAGCAGCTTAATACAAGCGGGGTACAATGAGCAGTTCTTC. It yields the protein CASSLIQAGYNEQFF. V usage is TRBV5-1 and J usage is TRBJ2-1; 7 positions match TRBD2. V shed 2 bases and J 4 bases; nucleotides not matched to a gene: 6. The CDR3 is 15 amino acids. CDR1 is SGHRS and CDR2 is YFSETQ in the germline V gene.

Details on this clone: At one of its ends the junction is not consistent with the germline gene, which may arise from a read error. Here the CDR3 DNA reads TGTGCCAGCAGCCTAGGGGCTAATGAAAAACTGTTTTTT. Translating gives CASSLGANEKLFF. J is TRBJ1-4 and V is TRBV13; D may be TRBD1 (5 bases). Germline CDR1 and CDR2: PRHDT and FYEKMQ (reference sequence). The CDR3 loop spans 13 amino acids. The whole variable domain, remainder taken from reference TRBV13 and TRBJ1-4, is AAGVIQSPRHLIKEKRETATLKCYPIPRHDTVYWYQQGPGQDPQFLISFYEKMQSDKGSIPDRFSAQQFSDYHSELNMSSLELGDSALYFCASSLGANEKLFFGSGTQLSVL.

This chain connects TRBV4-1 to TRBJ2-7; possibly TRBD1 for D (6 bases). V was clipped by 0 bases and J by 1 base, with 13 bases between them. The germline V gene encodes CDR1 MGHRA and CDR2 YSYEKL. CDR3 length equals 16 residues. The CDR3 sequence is CASSQEGRGTSYEQYF. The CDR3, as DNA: TGCGCCAGCAGCCAAGAGGGCAGGGGAACTTCCTACGAGCAGTACTTC.

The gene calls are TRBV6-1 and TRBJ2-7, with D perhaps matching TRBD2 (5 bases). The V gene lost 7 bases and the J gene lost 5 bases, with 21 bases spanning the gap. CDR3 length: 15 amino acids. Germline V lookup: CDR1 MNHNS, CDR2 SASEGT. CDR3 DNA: TGTGCCAGCACCACGCAGGACTCGTTCGGGGACGAGCAGTACTTC. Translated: CASTTQDSFGDEQYF.

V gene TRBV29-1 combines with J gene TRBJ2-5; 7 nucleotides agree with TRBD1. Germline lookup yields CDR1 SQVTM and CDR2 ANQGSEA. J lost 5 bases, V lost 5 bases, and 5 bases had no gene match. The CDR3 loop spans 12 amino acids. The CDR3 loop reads CSVPDREETQYF. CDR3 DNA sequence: TGCAGCGTTCCTGACAGGGAGGAGACCCAGTACTTC.